A selection of T cell receptor beta chains follows, all from one sample in a study of T cells in Graves' hyperthyroidism and ophthalmopathy. TCRdb re-called the multiplex PCR reads with MiXCR, one entry per CDR3 protein. The sample yields a few hundred thousand distinct CDR3 sequences, under 60% seen once. Sequencing was performed on peripheral blood or thyroid tissue (not recorded which). The source of these receptors is an adult woman with Graves' disease, either hyperthyroidism or ophthalmopathy (not recorded which). The CDR3 runs from the conserved cysteine through the conserved F or W. D genes are given only for firm matches. Clone size is not always given. Where it is, it says once, few, many or a class for expanded clones.

abundance,v_gene,j_gene,d_gene,len,CDR3aa,CDR3nt
NA,TRBV5-1,TRBJ1-6,NA,15,CASSLGEDGDSPLHF,TGCGCCAGCAGCTTGGGGGAGGATGGGGATTCACCCCTCCACTTT
NA,TRBV9,TRBJ2-7,NA,14,CASSSRSRTGELYF,TGTGCCAGCAGCAGCCGAAGTCGGACCGGGGAGCTGTACTTC
NA,TRBV2,TRBJ2-2,TRBD2,15,CASGPSGRNTGELFF,TGTGCCAGCGGTCCTAGCGGGAGGAACACCGGGGAGCTGTTTTTT
NA,TRBV10-3,TRBJ2-5,TRBD2,15,CASGGGPGGGETQYF,TGTGCCAGCGGGGGGGGACCCGGAGGGGGAGAGACCCAGTACTTC
NA,TRBV10-2,TRBJ2-2,NA,13,CAGRLARPGELFF,TGCGCCGGCAGACTGGCCCGCCCCGGGGAGCTGTTTTTT
few,TRBV2,TRBJ2-5,NA,13,CASSYRTEETQYF,TGTGCCAGCAGTTACCGGACGGAAGAGACCCAGTACTTC
NA,TRBV2,TRBJ2-2,NA,14,CASSPDSQGPELFF,TGTGCCAGCAGTCCTGACAGTCAGGGTCCGGAGCTGTTTTTT
NA,TRBV10-3,TRBJ2-1,NA,15,CAIRGLSRLGYEQFF,TGTGCCATCAGAGGACTTAGTCGGCTTGGGTATGAGCAGTTCTTC
NA,TRBV10-3,TRBJ2-7,TRBD2,14,CAISEGGSSYEQYF,TGTGCCATCAGTGAGGGCGGGAGCTCCTACGAGCAGTACTTC
NA,TRBV7-8,TRBJ1-4,TRBD1,17,CASSPLGTGPYDEKLFF,TGTGCCAGCAGCCCCCTAGGGACAGGGCCCTACGACGAAAAACTGTTTTTT
NA,TRBV5-1,TRBJ1-3,NA,16,CASSSNIQGSGNTIYF,TGCGCCAGCAGCTCGAATATACAGGGATCTGGAAACACCATATATTTT
NA,TRBV12-3/TRBV12-4,TRBJ1-1,TRBD1,13,CASRGQGAVGAFF,TGTGCCAGCAGGGGACAGGGGGCTGTCGGAGCTTTCTTT
few,TRBV9,TRBJ2-5,NA,14,CASSVEGTQETQYF,TGTGCCAGCAGCGTAGAAGGGACACAAGAGACCCAGTACTTC
NA,TRBV20-1,TRBJ1-4,NA,13,CSARRRENEKLFF,TGCAGTGCTAGACGCAGGGAGAATGAAAAACTGTTTTTT
many,TRBV7-3,TRBJ1-2,NA,13,CASSSDPYYGYTF,TGTGCCAGCAGCAGTGACCCCTACTATGGCTACACCTTC
many,TRBV28,TRBJ1-4,NA,14,CATQVGRSNEKLFF,TGTGCCACCCAGGTTGGTCGGAGTAATGAAAAACTGTTTTTT
many,TRBV10-3,TRBJ2-2,NA,16,CAISPWRDGNTGELFF,TGTGCCATCAGTCCCTGGCGGGATGGGAACACCGGGGAGCTGTTTTTT
many,TRBV29-1,TRBJ2-7,TRBD2,13,CSVVAGNSYEQYF,TGCAGCGTGGTAGCGGGCAACTCCTACGAGCAGTACTTC
NA,TRBV20-1,TRBJ1-1,NA,12,CSAGLMNTEAFF,TGCAGTGCTGGTCTCATGAACACTGAAGCTTTCTTT
NA,TRBV5-1,TRBJ2-6,NA,11,CASSYTGGLTF,TGCGCCAGCAGCTACACCGGGGGACTGACTTTC
NA,TRBV10-3,TRBJ1-3,TRBD1,16,CAIRPGQGATGNTIYF,TGTGCCATCAGGCCGGGACAGGGGGCGACTGGAAACACCATATATTTT
many,TRBV10-2,TRBJ1-1,NA,14,CASSGSPEGTEAFF,TGCGCCAGCAGTGGGTCCCCGGAGGGCACTGAAGCTTTCTTT
NA,TRBV2,TRBJ1-4,NA,16,CASSEGTGGLNEKLFF,TGTGCCAGCAGTGAAGGGACGGGGGGCCTTAATGAAAAACTGTTTTTT
NA,TRBV6-6,TRBJ1-2,NA,13,CASSYSIDYGYTF,TGTGCCAGCAGTTACTCGATCGACTATGGCTACACCTTC
once,TRBV2,TRBJ1-1,TRBD1,16,CASSLGRDRAFAEAFF,TGTGCCAGCAGTCTAGGCCGGGACAGGGCTTTCGCTGAAGCCTTCTTT
NA,TRBV7-2,TRBJ1-2,TRBD1,15,CASSRDQGANYGYTF,TGTGCCAGCAGCCGGGACCAGGGGGCCAACTATGGCTACACCTTC
many,TRBV14,TRBJ1-2,NA,16,CASSQSVGGGDYGYTF,TGTGCCAGCAGCCAATCGGTGGGGGGTGGAGACTATGGCTACACCTTC
many,TRBV20-1,TRBJ1-1,NA,15,CSATSLRFGNTEAFF,TGCAGTGCTACCAGTCTCAGGTTCGGGAACACTGAAGCTTTCTTT
NA,TRBV2,TRBJ1-2,TRBD1,16,CASSPPRTGDSYGYTF,TGTGCCAGCTCACCGCCTAGGACAGGGGACTCCTATGGCTACACCTTC
NA,TRBV7-9,TRBJ2-7,TRBD2,15,CASTSGGLAGDEQYF,TGTGCCAGCACATCGGGCGGGCTAGCGGGCGACGAGCAGTACTTC
few,TRBV24-1,TRBJ2-3,TRBD1,14,CATSVAGGRDTQYF,TGTGCCACCAGTGTGGCAGGGGGCAGAGATACGCAGTATTTT
NA,TRBV25-1,TRBJ1-2,NA,15,CASSAGQGSHYGYTF,TGTGCCAGCAGCGCGGGACAAGGGAGCCACTATGGCTACACCTTC
many,TRBV19,TRBJ1-2,NA,14,CASFGPRSDYGYTF,TGTGCCAGTTTTGGGCCACGGAGCGACTATGGCTACACCTTC
NA,TRBV7-2,TRBJ1-2,NA,12,CASSRGDYGYTF,TGTGCCAGCAGCCGGGGTGACTATGGCTACACCTTC
NA,TRBV5-1,TRBJ1-1,TRBD1,14,CASSLGQGMTEAFF,TGCGCCAGCAGTCTGGGACAGGGGATGACTGAAGCTTTCTTT
many,TRBV6-1,TRBJ1-5,TRBD1,14,CASNRQGGNQPQHF,TGTGCCAGCAATAGACAGGGAGGTAACCAGCCCCAGCATTTT
once,TRBV20-1,TRBJ1-1,TRBD1,14,CSATAGTGLAEAFF,TGCAGTGCTACGGCGGGGACAGGGCTCGCTGAAGCTTTCTTT
NA,TRBV5-1,TRBJ1-4,NA,15,CASSARDTGSEKLFF,TGCGCCAGCAGCGCCCGGGACACGGGGAGTGAAAAACTGTTTTTT